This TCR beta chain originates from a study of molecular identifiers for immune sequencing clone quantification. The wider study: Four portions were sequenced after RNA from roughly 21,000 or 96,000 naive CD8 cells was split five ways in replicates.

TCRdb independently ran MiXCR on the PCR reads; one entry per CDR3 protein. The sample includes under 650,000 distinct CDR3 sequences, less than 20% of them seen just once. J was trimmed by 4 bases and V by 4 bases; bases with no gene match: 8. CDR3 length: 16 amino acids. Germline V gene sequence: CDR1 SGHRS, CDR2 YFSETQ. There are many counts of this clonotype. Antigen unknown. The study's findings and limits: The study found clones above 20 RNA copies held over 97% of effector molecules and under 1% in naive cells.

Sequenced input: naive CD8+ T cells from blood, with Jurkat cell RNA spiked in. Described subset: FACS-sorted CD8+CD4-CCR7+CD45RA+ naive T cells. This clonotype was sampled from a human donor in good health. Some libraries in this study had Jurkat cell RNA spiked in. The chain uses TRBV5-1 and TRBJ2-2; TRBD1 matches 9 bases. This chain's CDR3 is CASSAEQGASTGELFF. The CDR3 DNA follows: TGCGCCAGCAGCGCCGAACAGGGGGCGAGCACCGGGGAGCTGTTTTTT.